The subject of this entry is one T cell receptor (beta chain). Antigen unknown. Using unique molecular identifiers, the investigators prepared the TCRbeta library. TCRdb ran MiXCR on the PCR reads and lists one entry per CDR3 protein. This sample has more than 400,000 distinct CDR3 sequences, with 9.5% to 12% found just once. The sample is drawn from a study of T-cell reconstitution after alpha-beta-depleted transplantation in children. General observations from the study: Reportedly, roughly two months post-transplant, alpha-beta T cells arose from several hundred expanded graft clones. Newly made T cells mostly supplied T-cell counts and diversity one year after transplant. Several patients had high TCRbeta diversity at day 60; it came from surviving recipient T cells and thymic progenitors.

The V gene's germline CDR1 is SGHDT and CDR2 YYEEEE. V gave up 3 bases and J gave up 0 bases, with 13 bases separating them. The CDR3 is 16 residues long. The receptor was isolated from a female patient aged 2 to 10 who had a stem cell transplant for aplastic anemia, so the T cells may come from the graft donor. The sample in question was PBMCs, mostly from graft donor cells, obtained 180 days after TCRalphabeta/CD19-depleted stem cell transplant. The rearrangement uses TRBV5-6 and TRBJ2-4, with D perhaps TRBD1 or TRBD2 (5 bases each). The CDR3 protein is CASSWGPDRAKNIQYF. The DNA for the CDR3 is TGTGCCAGCAGCTGGGGACCAGACAGAGCCAAAAACATTCAGTACTTC.